This TCR beta chain was recorded in a study of blood T cell repertoires in COVID-19. Overall study: T cells, B-cell-depleted T cells, or PBMCs supplied cDNA or gDNA.

Clones were sequenced by immunoSEQ multiplex PCR, and TCRdb holds only the in-frame ones, with some missing. The table records some 100,000 clones, about 83% of them present only once. This clone was seen more than once but under ten times. There are 13 residues in the CDR3. The V gene lost 2 bases and the J gene lost 4 bases, with 8 bases spanning the gap. The V gene's germline CDR1 is MDHEN and CDR2 SYDVKM. This receptor was taken from an older man with acute or convalescent COVID-19. Sample: peripheral blood. The chain uses TRBV28 and TRBJ2-5; D possibly corresponds to TRBD1 (5 bases). CDR3 nucleotides: TGTGCCAGCAGTTTACAGGGTCTAGAGACCCAGTACTTC. Protein sequence: CASSLQGLETQYF.